Below are 24 T cell receptor beta chains sequenced from a single sample in a study of graft-versus-host responses after intestinal transplantation (dated by TCRdb to about 2021). The sample's time point, from its label and the paper: cells obtained before transplantation from donor or recipient. The library was obtained by the immunoSEQ multiplex PCR assay. TCRdb retrieved this table from immuneACCESS and kept in-frame rearrangements only. Not all clones are present; in checked studies, unresolved V genes account for under half, and no reason is known for the remainder. The sample has under 150,000 clones on record, about 93% of them singletons. The biggest ten clones account for over 0.1% of the sample. These TCRs are of unknown antigen specificity. The specimen comprised unstimulated CD4+ T cells sorted from spleen or lymph node cells, sampled before intestinal transplant. Every receptor here comes from a human donor who received an intestinal transplant.

V and J are TRBV11-2 and TRBJ1-1; D is ambiguous. The CDR3 extends over 13 amino acids. CDR1 and CDR2 (germline): SGHAT, FQNNGV. Trimming stripped 1 base from V and 2 bases from J, with 5 bases between. The CDR3 nucleotides are TGTGCCAGCAGCTTAGGGGAAAACACTGAAGCTTTCTTT. It yields the protein CASSLGENTEAFF.

The chain joins TRBV11-2 to TRBJ2-5; TRBD2 aligns across 11 bases. Germline V gene data show CDR1 as SGHAT and CDR2 as FQNNGV. With 8 bases clipped from V and 3 bases from J, the junction kept 5 bases outside the gene matches. CDR3 length equals 14 residues. CDR3 region: CASGKGLAEETQYF. CDR3 sequence (DNA): TGTGCCAGCGGCAAGGGACTAGCGGAAGAGACCCAGTACTTC.

This rearrangement joins TRBV18 to TRBJ1-2; TRBD1 is a possible D gene (6 bases). Trimming removed 1 base from V and 0 bases from J, with 9 bases in between. This CDR3 contains 15 residues. Germline V gene lookup returns CDR1 KGHSH and CDR2 LQKENI. The CDR3 spells CASSPRDIPNYGYTF. The DNA for the CDR3 is TGTGCCAGCTCACCACGGGACATTCCTAACTATGGCTACACCTTC.

This clone was counted a single time. The genes are TRBV11-1 and TRBJ2-2, with 9 bases fitting TRBD2. The junction had 3 bases not matched to a gene; V was cut back by 1 base and J by 6 bases. The CDR3 has 15 amino acids. Germline lookup yields CDR1 SGHAT and CDR2 FQDESV (reference sequence). The chain's CDR3 is CASSLDSGSSGELFF. CDR3 DNA: TGTGCCAGCAGCTTAGATAGCGGGAGTTCCGGGGAGCTGTTTTTT.

V is TRBV6-4 and J is TRBJ1-2; D ambiguous. CDR1 and CDR2 (germline): MRHNA, SNTAGT. V was shortened by 7 bases and J by 4 bases, with 16 bases between the two germline ends. CDR3 length: 14 residues. The CDR3 region is CASKPSTATYGYTF. The CDR3 coding sequence is TGTGCCAGCAAGCCATCGACGGCCACCTATGGCTACACCTTC.

The genes are TRBV2 and TRBJ1-1; 8 bases align to TRBD1. CDR3 length equals 13 residues. Germline CDR1 reads SNHLY; CDR2 reads FYNNEI. V shed 4 bases and J 5 bases; nucleotides not matched to a gene: 3. CDR3 in amino acids: CASSGTGRTEAFF. CDR3 nucleotide sequence: TGTGCCAGCAGTGGGACAGGGAGGACTGAAGCTTTCTTT.

The chain employs TRBV7-2 and TRBJ2-2, with 10 nucleotides matching TRBD1. Germline V gene data show CDR1 as SGHTA and CDR2 as FQGNSA. CDR3 length: 15 residues. The ends lost 4 bases at V and 4 bases at J; junction bases unmatched: 3. CDR3 coding DNA: TGTGCCAGCAGCTACCGGGACAGGGGCACCGGGGAGCTGTTTTTT. Protein product: CASSYRDRGTGELFF.

The chain has TRBV6-6 and TRBJ1-1; D is unresolved. There are 12 residues in the CDR3. Germline V CDR1 and CDR2: MNHNY, SVGAGI (reference sequence). Trimming took 4 bases from V and 6 from J, leaving 9 bases between them. The CDR3 loop reads CASSSPTAEAFF. The DNA for the CDR3 is TGTGCCAGCAGTTCCCCTACCGCTGAAGCTTTCTTT.

This clone was recorded once. The chain combines TRBV11-2 with TRBJ2-7; D gene uncertain. The CDR3 spans 15 residues. V was shortened by 1 base and J by 3 bases, with 13 bases between the two germline ends. The germline V gene encodes CDR1 SGHAT and CDR2 FQNNGV. DNA of the CDR3: TGTGCCAGCAGCTTAGGAGCCAGATTTTTCTACGAGCAGTACTTC. Protein: CASSLGARFFYEQYF.

In its sample, this clone was seen a few times. This chain connects TRBV7-9 to TRBJ1-2, with D perhaps matching TRBD1 (6 bases). Trimming cost V 0 bases and J 4 bases, with 9 bases left between them. Per the germline V gene, CDR1 is SEHNR and CDR2 is FQNEAQ (reference sequence). The CDR3 sequence is 14 residues long. For the CDR3, the DNA is TGTGCCAGCAGCTTAGCACAGGGAGGCTATGGCTACACCTTC. It yields the protein CASSLAQGGYGYTF. Full variable domain (rest looked up from reference TRBV7-9 and TRBJ1-2): DTGVSQNPRHKITKRGQNVTFRCDPISEHNRLYWYRQTLGQGPEFLTYFQNEAQLEKSRLLSDRFSAERPKGSFSTLEIQRTEQGDSAMYLCASSLAQGGYGYTFGSGTRLTVV.

There are a few counts of this clone. The gene calls are TRBV7-2 and TRBJ2-7; no clear D gene. This CDR3 comprises 14 residues. V lost 5 bases and J lost 4, with 15 bases in between. The germline gives CDR1 SGHTA, CDR2 FQGNSA. CDR3 residues: CASSPDPGWYEQYF. CDR3 bases: TGTGCCAGCAGCCCGGACCCGGGCTGGTACGAGCAGTACTTC.

About this clone itself: Other nucleotide sequences in the sample specify the same CDR3. This chain joins TRBV5-6 and TRBJ1-5; 8 bases agree with TRBD1. V trimming: 1 base; J trimming: 6 bases; junction bases outside the gene matches: 0. The V gene's germline CDR1 is SGHDT and CDR2 YYEEEE. This CDR3 contains 13 residues. CDR3 amino acids: CASSLTGGQPQHF. The CDR3 nucleotides read TGTGCCAGCAGCTTGACAGGGGGTCAGCCCCAGCATTTT.

The chain links TRBV5-1 to TRBJ2-5; perhaps D is TRBD1 or TRBD2 (5 bases each). Trimming shortened V by 2 bases and J by 0 bases, and 14 bases separated the two germline ends. The CDR3 spans 16 residues. Germline V gene sequence: CDR1 SGHRS, CDR2 YFSETQ. Here the CDR3 DNA reads TGCGCCAGCAGCTTAGTGGGGACGGCGTACCAAGAGACCCAGTACTTC. Protein sequence: CASSLVGTAYQETQYF.

This chain uses TRBV27 with TRBJ2-7, with TRBD1 matching over 7 bases. Unmatched junction bases numbered 9, after V lost 3 bases and J lost 4 bases. This CDR3 spans 15 amino acids. Germline V gene sequence: CDR1 MNHEY, CDR2 SMNVEV (reference sequence). CDR3 protein: CASSFGMDRFYEQYF. In DNA form, the CDR3 reads TGTGCCAGCAGTTTTGGTATGGACAGGTTTTACGAGCAGTACTTC.

The J gene is TRBJ2-7, the V gene TRBV30; D remains unclear. CDR3 size: 14 residues. The V gene's germline CDR1 is GTSNPN and CDR2 SVGIG (reference sequence). The V gene lost 0 bases and the J gene lost 3 bases, with 12 bases spanning the gap. CDR3 DNA sequence: TGTGCCTGGAGTGTCGGGTCCCGATTCTACGAGCAGTACTTC. Translation: CAWSVGSRFYEQYF.

The chain combines TRBV28 with TRBJ1-2; 11 bases agree with TRBD1. V gave up 6 bases and J gave up 3 bases; unmatched junction bases: 3. Looked up from germline, CDR1 is MDHEN and CDR2 is SYDVKM. This CDR3 is 14 amino acids long. The chain's CDR3 is CASRGQGDYYGYTF. The CDR3 DNA follows: TGTGCCAGCAGGGGACAGGGGGACTACTATGGCTACACCTTC.

The rearrangement links TRBV30 to TRBJ2-7; TRBD1 aligns across 7 bases. Germline loops: CDR1 GTSNPN, CDR2 SVGIG (reference sequence). The CDR3 sequence is 13 residues long. The trim removed 3 bases at V and 2 bases at J, leaving 4 bases unmatched. CDR3 sequence reads: CAWRGTATYEQYF. The CDR3 region has the DNA TGTGCCTGGAGGGGGACAGCGACCTACGAGCAGTACTTC.

The chain is built from TRBV5-1 and TRBJ2-7; 7 bases fit TRBD1. The CDR3 loop spans 15 amino acids. J gave up 1 base and V 1 base, and 5 bases lay outside the gene matches. From germline, CDR1 is SGHRS and CDR2 YFSETQ. The CDR3 sequence: CASSLNLGQSYEQYF. Here the CDR3 DNA reads TGCGCCAGCAGCTTGAACTTGGGACAGTCCTACGAGCAGTACTTC.

The genes are TRBV7-8 and TRBJ2-5, with D possibly being TRBD1 or TRBD2 (5 bases each). Between the trimmed V and J ends, which lost 7 bases and 1 base, there was a span of 13 bases. The CDR3 is 14 amino acids. CDR1 is SGHVS, CDR2 FQNEAQ, per germline. The CDR3, as DNA: TGTGCCAGCACCCAATATGGGGGCCAAGAGACCCAGTACTTC. Its translation: CASTQYGGQETQYF.

This clone was seen once. In nucleotides, the CDR3 is TGTGCCAGCAGCCCCATGGGATACTATGGCTACACCTTC. Residues: CASSPMGYYGYTF. This chain uses TRBV6-1 with TRBJ1-2; D ambiguous. The CDR3 totals 13 residues. Germline V gives CDR1 MNHNS, CDR2 SASEGT. Trimming left V 6 bases short and J 3 bases short, with 11 bases between.

This clone has only one observation. The chain couples TRBV11-3 to TRBJ1-5, with TRBD1 identical over 10 bases. J was trimmed by 2 bases and V by 5 bases; bases with no gene match: 9. CDR1 SGHNT and CDR2 YENEEA come from the germline V gene. This CDR3 is built from 17 residues. The CDR3 DNA reads as TGTGCCAGCAGCCTTAGCCGTGGGACAGGGGGCAATCAGCCCCAGCATTTT. Its translation is CASSLSRGTGGNQPQHF. Combining the CDR3 with reference TRBV11-3 and TRBJ1-5 gives the whole variable domain EAGVVQSPRYKIIEKKQPVAFWCNPISGHNTLYWYLQNLGQGPELLIRYENEEAVDDSQLPKDRFSAERLKGVDSTLKIQPAELGDSAVYLCASSLSRGTGGNQPQHFGDGTRLSIL.

This clone was counted a single time. This sequence joins TRBV27 and TRBJ1-5, with 7 bases matching TRBD1. CDR1 is MNHEY and CDR2 is SMNVEV in the germline V gene (reference sequence). The CDR3 has 17 amino acids. Germline trimming cut 5 bases from V and 6 bases from J; bases unmatched to any gene: 16. The CDR3 sequence is CASSPFVDRALSQPQHF. DNA for the CDR3: TGTGCCAGCAGTCCTTTCGTTGACAGGGCGTTGTCTCAGCCCCAGCATTTT.

This chain uses TRBV9 with TRBJ2-3; D could derive from TRBD1 or TRBD2 (5 bases each). The CDR3 runs to 16 residues. Trimming took 3 bases from V and 0 from J, leaving 14 bases between them. The germline V gene has CDR1 SGDLS and CDR2 YYNGEE. The CDR3 loop reads CASSGGKLGSTDTQYF. The CDR3 region has the DNA TGTGCCAGCAGCGGGGGGAAGCTAGGGAGCACAGATACGCAGTATTTT.

This chain connects TRBV7-3 to TRBJ2-1; D perhaps matches TRBD2 (5 bases). The CDR3 totals 16 residues. CDR1 is SGHTA and CDR2 is FQGTGA in the germline V gene. V was shortened by 4 bases and J by 0 bases, with 13 bases between the two germline ends. The CDR3 DNA is TGTGCCAGCAGCTCCCAGGCGGGCAGCTCCTACAATGAGCAGTTCTTC. Its translation: CASSSQAGSSYNEQFF. Full variable domain (remainder filled in from reference TRBV7-3 and TRBJ2-1): GAGVSQTPSNKVTEKGKYVELRCDPISGHTALYWYRQSLGQGPEFLIYFQGTGAADDSGLPNDRFFAVRPEGSVSTLKIQRTERGDSAVYLCASSSQAGSSYNEQFFGPGTRLTVL.